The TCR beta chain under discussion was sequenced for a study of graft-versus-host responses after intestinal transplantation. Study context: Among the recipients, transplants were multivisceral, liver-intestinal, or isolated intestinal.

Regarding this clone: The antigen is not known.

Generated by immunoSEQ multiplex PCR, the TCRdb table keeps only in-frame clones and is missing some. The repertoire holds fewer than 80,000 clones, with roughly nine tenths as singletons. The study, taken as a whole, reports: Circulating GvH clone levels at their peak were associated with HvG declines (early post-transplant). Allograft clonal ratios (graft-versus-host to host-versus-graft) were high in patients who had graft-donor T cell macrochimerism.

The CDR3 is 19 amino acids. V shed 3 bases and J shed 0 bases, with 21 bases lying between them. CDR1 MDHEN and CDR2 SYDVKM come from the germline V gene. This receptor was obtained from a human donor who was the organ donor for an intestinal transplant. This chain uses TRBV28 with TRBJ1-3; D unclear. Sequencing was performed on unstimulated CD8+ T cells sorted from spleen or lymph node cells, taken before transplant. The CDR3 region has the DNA TGTGCCAGCAGTTTCTCCTCGAATGACACCTGGATCTCTGGAAACACCATATATTTT. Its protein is CASSFSSNDTWISGNTIYF.